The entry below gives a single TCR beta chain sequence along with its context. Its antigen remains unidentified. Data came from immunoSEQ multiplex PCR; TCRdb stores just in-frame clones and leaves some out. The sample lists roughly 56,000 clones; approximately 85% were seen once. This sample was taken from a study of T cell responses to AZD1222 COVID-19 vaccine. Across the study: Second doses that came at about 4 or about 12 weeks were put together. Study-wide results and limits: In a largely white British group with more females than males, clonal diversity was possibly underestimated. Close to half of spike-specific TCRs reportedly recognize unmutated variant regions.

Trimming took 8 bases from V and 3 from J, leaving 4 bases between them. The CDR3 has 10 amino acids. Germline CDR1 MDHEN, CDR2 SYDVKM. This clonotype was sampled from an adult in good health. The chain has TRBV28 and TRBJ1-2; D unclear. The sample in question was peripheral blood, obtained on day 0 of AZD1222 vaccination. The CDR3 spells CASWDYGYTF. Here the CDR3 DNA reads TGTGCCAGCTGGGACTATGGCTACACCTTC.